A selection of T cell receptor beta chains follows, all from one sample in a study of blood T cell repertoires in COVID-19. Generated by immunoSEQ multiplex PCR, the TCRdb table keeps only in-frame clones and is missing some. The table has 100,000 to 150,000 clones, about 72% seen once. Sequencing was done on a sample of peripheral blood. The receptor source for this set is an older woman with acute or convalescent COVID-19. CDR3s include the opening cysteine and the closing phenylalanine or tryptophan. The order of the fields is clone size, J gene, D gene, V gene, CDR3 DNA, CDR3 protein. A D gene is named only where the DNA matches it firmly. Size tells how often a clone was seen (once, few, many) or the class of an expanded clone, and some rows leave it out.

.,TRBJ1-5,.,TRBV12-3/TRBV12-4,TGTGCCAGCAGTTTAGCCCACGGGGGGTCCCAGCATTTT,CASSLAHGGSQHF
many,TRBJ2-7,.,TRBV5-6,TGTGCCAGCAGCTTGTTCGGGATCTCCTACGAGCAGTACTTC,CASSLFGISYEQYF
.,TRBJ1-1,.,TRBV2,TGTGCCAGCACCCAGACAGTGAACACTGAAGCTTTCTTT,CASTQTVNTEAFF
.,TRBJ2-7,.,TRBV2,TGTGCCAGCAGTAGAAACAATTACGAGCAGTACTTC,CASSRNNYEQYF
few,TRBJ2-7,TRBD1,TRBV6-6,TGTGCCAGCAGTCGACAGAATACAGGGGTCTACGAGCAGTACTTC,CASSRQNTGVYEQYF
few,TRBJ1-1,.,TRBV3-1/TRBV3-2,TGTGCCAGCAGGCTAATGAACACTGAAGCTTTCTTT,CASRLMNTEAFF
few,TRBJ2-3,TRBD1,TRBV6-5,TGTGCCAGCAGTTACATGGGACAGGGGGCGGCAGATACGCAGTATTTT,CASSYMGQGAADTQYF
.,TRBJ1-3,.,TRBV11-2,TGTGCCAGCAGCTTAGAGACGAGAGGGAGAGCTGGAAACACCATATATTTT,CASSLETRGRAGNTIYF
few,TRBJ1-3,TRBD1,TRBV28,TGTGCCAGCAGCCAAGGCGGACAGGGGAGAAACACCATATATTTT,CASSQGGQGRNTIYF
.,TRBJ2-7,TRBD2,TRBV28,TGTGCCACCACGCTCGGGGGGATGAGCTACGAGCAGTACTTC,CATTLGGMSYEQYF
.,TRBJ2-7,TRBD2,TRBV28,TGTGCCAGCAGTGCTAGCGGGAGGAGCTCCTACGAGCAGTACTTC,CASSASGRSSYEQYF
.,TRBJ1-4,TRBD1,TRBV19,TGTGCCAGTAGTCCCGGGACAGGGAATGAAAAACTGTTTTTT,CASSPGTGNEKLFF
.,TRBJ1-1,TRBD1,TRBV5-1,TGCGCCAGCAGCTTGGGGCTTGGACAGGGAAGAAACACTGAAGCTTTCTTT,CASSLGLGQGRNTEAFF
many,TRBJ2-7,TRBD1,TRBV6-5,TGTGCCAGCAGTCCCGGGACAGGGCACGCCTACGAGCAGTACTTC,CASSPGTGHAYEQYF
.,TRBJ2-5,.,TRBV5-4,TGTGCCAGCAGCGCTAGCGACAAAGGGGGCGAGGAGACCCAGTACTTC,CASSASDKGGEETQYF
.,TRBJ1-2,.,TRBV4-1,TGCGCCAGCAGCCAGGCGGACACACCTCCCACCTTC,CASSQADTPPTF
.,TRBJ1-6,TRBD1,TRBV7-2,TGTGCCAGCAGCACACAGGGGACTAATTCACCCCTCCACTTT,CASSTQGTNSPLHF